This T cell receptor beta chain was captured by sequencing in a study of shared clonotypes between healthy human individuals. Sorted-subset replicate PCRs used around 0.2 ug DNA, approximately 27,000 T cell genomes. Sequencing used immunoSEQ multiplex PCR; TCRdb keeps in-frame clones, though not all of them. The sample holds nearly 2 million clones, roughly 95% seen once. A word on this clone: The antigen is unknown.

Trimming shortened V by 0 bases and J by 5 bases, and 26 bases separated the two germline ends. This CDR3 comprises 19 residues. Germline CDR1 reads PRHDT; CDR2 reads FYEKMQ (reference sequence). Notes on the study in general: There were few donors, and this limited the genetic and exposure-history diversity represented. Unshared clonotypes carried lower generation probabilities than those common to all four donors.

Naive CD8 cells comprised CD45RO-negative, CCR7-positively selected cells, excluding terminally differentiated effector memory CD45RA+ cells. The donors were all Caucasian adults (living in Nashville, Tennessee). The sample comprised naive CD8+ T cells sorted from blood. This sequence was found in a young man in good health. The chain employs TRBV13 and TRBJ2-7; D ambiguous. CDR3 DNA sequence: TGTGCCAGCAGCTTAGGCCCGCGAGATACAACGACCCCTGGCCACGAGCAGTACTTC. Translated: CASSLGPRDTTTPGHEQYF.